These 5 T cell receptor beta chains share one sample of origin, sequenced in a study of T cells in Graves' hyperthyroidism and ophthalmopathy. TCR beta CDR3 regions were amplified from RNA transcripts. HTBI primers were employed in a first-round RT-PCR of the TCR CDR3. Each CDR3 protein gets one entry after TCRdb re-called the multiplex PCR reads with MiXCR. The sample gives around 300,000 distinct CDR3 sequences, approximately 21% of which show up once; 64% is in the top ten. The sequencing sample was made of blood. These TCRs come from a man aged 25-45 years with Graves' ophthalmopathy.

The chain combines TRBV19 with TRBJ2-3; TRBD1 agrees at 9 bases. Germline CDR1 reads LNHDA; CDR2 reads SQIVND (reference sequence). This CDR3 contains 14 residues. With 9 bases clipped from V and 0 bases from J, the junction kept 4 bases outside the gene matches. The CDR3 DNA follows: TGTGCCAGGAATGGGACAGGGAGCACAGATACGCAGTATTTT. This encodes CARNGTGSTDTQYF.

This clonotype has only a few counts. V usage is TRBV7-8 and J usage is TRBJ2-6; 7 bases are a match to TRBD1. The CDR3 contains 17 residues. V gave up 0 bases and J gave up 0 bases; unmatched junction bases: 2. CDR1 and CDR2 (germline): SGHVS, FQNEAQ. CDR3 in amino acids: CASSLATGSSGANVLTF. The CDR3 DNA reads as TGTGCCAGCAGCTTAGCGACAGGGAGCTCTGGGGCCAACGTCCTGACTTTC.

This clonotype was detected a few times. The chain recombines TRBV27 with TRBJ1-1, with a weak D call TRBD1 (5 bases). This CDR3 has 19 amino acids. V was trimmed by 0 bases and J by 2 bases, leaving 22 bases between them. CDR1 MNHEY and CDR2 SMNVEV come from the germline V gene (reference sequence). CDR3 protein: CASSLSVAGWGKGNTEAFF. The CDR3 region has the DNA TGTGCCAGCAGTTTATCGGTTGCCGGCTGGGGGAAGGGAAACACTGAAGCTTTCTTT.

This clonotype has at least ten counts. In nucleotides, the CDR3 is TGTGCCAGCAGCTTAGGGGCCAATCAGCCCCAGCATTTT. The encoded protein is CASSLGANQPQHF. The rearrangement uses TRBV11-2 and TRBJ1-5; no clear D gene. Germline V gene lookup returns CDR1 SGHAT and CDR2 FQNNGV. Deletions cut 1 base from V and 3 bases from J, with 4 bases between. This CDR3 comprises 13 residues.

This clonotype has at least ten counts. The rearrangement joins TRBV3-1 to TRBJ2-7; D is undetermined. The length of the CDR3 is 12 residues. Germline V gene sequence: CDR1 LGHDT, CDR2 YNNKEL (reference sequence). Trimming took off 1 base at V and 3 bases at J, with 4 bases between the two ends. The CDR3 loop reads CASSQADYEQYF. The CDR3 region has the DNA TGTGCCAGCAGCCAAGCCGACTACGAGCAGTACTTC.